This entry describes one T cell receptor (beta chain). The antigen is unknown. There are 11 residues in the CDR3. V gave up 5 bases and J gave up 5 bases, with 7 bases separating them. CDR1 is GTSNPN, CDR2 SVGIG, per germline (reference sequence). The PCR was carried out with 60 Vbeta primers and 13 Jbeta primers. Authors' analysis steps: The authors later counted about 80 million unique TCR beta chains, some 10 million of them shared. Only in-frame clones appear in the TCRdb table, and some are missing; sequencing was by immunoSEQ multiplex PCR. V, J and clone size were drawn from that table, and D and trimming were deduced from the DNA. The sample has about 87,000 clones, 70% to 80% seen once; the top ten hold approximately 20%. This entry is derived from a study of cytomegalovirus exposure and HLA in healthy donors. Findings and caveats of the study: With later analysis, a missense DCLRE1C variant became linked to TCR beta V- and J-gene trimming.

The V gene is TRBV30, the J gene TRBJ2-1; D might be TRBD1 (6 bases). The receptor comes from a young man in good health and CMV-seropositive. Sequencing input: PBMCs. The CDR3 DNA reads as TGTGCCTGGGGGGACAACAATGAGCAGTTCTTC. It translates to CAWGDNNEQFF.